Following are 9 T cell receptor beta chains from one sample sequenced in a study of siplizumab effects on memory and regulatory T cells. Repertoires were generated with immunoSEQ multiplex PCR, while TCRdb's copy carries only in-frame clones and drops some. The sample contains about 100,000 clones, about 95% of which appear only once. The sequenced sample consisted of non-Treg CD4+ T cells sorted from blood. The receptors derive from a human donor in good health.

The chain employs TRBV28 and TRBJ2-3; D is tentatively TRBD1 or TRBD2 (5 bases each). In germline, CDR1 is MDHEN, CDR2 SYDVKM. V lost 7 bases and J 7 bases, leaving 18 bases between the germline ends. The CDR3 has 14 amino acids. The CDR3 loop reads CASTPGRRLNTQYF. The CDR3 bases are TGTGCCAGCACCCCGGGACGACGTCTGAATACGCAGTATTTT. The full variable domain, in which reference TRBV28 and TRBJ2-3 provide the parts outside the CDR3, is DVKVTQSSRYLVKRTGEKVFLECVQDMDHENMFWYRQDPGLGLRLIYFSYDVKMKEKGDIPEGYSVSREKKERFSLILESASTNQTSMYLCASTPGRRLNTQYFGPGTRLTVL.

J is TRBJ1-5 and V is TRBV19; D might be TRBD1 (6 bases). The CDR3 has 15 residues. V was clipped by 7 bases and J by 6 bases, with 19 bases between them. Per the germline V gene, CDR1 is LNHDA and CDR2 is SQIVND (reference sequence). CDR3 DNA sequence: TGTGCCAGTAAAACCGCCCTAGGGGGAGGTCAGCCCCAGCATTTT. Translating gives CASKTALGGGQPQHF. Filled out from reference TRBV19 and TRBJ1-5, the complete variable domain reads DGGITQSPKYLFRKEGQNVTLSCEQNLNHDAMYWYRQDPGQGLRLIYYSQIVNDFQKGDIAEGYSVSREKKESFPLTVTSAQKNPTAFYLCASKTALGGGQPQHFGDGTRLSIL.

The chain uses TRBV7-9 and TRBJ2-1; D may be TRBD2 (7 bases). Germline CDR1 is SEHNR and CDR2 is FQNEAQ (reference sequence). The CDR3 loop spans 16 amino acids. Trimming took 5 bases from V and 9 from J, leaving 23 bases between them. CDR3 sequence (DNA): TGTGCCAGCAGCAAAAGACCGGGGGGCCTCAGTAGTGAGCAGTTCTTC. This encodes CASSKRPGGLSSEQFF. The full variable domain, with the rest looked up from reference TRBV7-9 and TRBJ2-1, is DTGVSQNPRHKITKRGQNVTFRCDPISEHNRLYWYRQTLGQGPEFLTYFQNEAQLEKSRLLSDRFSAERPKGSFSTLEIQRTEQGDSAMYLCASSKRPGGLSSEQFFGPGTRLTVL.

The CDR3 DNA is TGTGCCAGCAGCTTAGTGACAGGGGGCTGGGAGACCCAGTACTTC. Translation: CASSLVTGGWETQYF. V is TRBV7-2 and J is TRBJ2-5; 10 bases map to TRBD1. The germline gives CDR1 SGHTA, CDR2 FQGNSA. With 1 base clipped from V and 5 bases from J, the junction kept 4 bases outside the gene matches. CDR3 size: 15 residues.

This chain joins TRBV5-8 and TRBJ2-3, with TRBD2 identical over 8 bases. Per germline, CDR1 SGHTS and CDR2 YDEGEE. Trimming removed 1 base from V and 1 base from J; junction bases left unmatched: 2. CDR3 length: 15 amino acids. The CDR3 reads CASSLILAGTDTQYF. The CDR3 DNA is TGTGCCAGCAGCTTGATACTAGCGGGCACAGATACGCAGTATTTT. The full variable domain, with the rest looked up from reference TRBV5-8 and TRBJ2-3, is EAGVTQSPTHLIKTRGQQATLRCSPISGHTSVYWYQQALGLGLQFLLWYDEGEERNRGNFPPRFSGRQFPNYSSELNVNALELEDSALYLCASSLILAGTDTQYFGPGTRLTVL.

The chain combines TRBV29-1 with TRBJ2-2; 7 positions agree with TRBD2. V lost 7 bases to trimming and J lost 5 bases; unmatched junction nucleotides: 7. The CDR3 is made up of 13 amino acids. Germline assignment: CDR1 SQVTM and CDR2 ANQGSEA. The CDR3 sequence is CSARGGKTGELFF. The CDR3 DNA reads as TGCAGCGCTAGGGGAGGGAAGACCGGGGAGCTGTTTTTT.

The V call is TRBV18, the J call TRBJ2-1, with 9 positions matching TRBD2. CDR3 size: 17 residues. V dropped 8 bases and J dropped 0; count of bases not matched to a gene: 11. Germline-derived CDR1 and CDR2 are KGHSH and LQKENI. CDR3 DNA: TGTGCCAGCGGGGGCCTAGCGGGACCCAGCTCCTACAATGAGCAGTTCTTC. Translating gives CASGGLAGPSSYNEQFF.

The V and J genes are TRBV18 and TRBJ1-6; 8 bases line up with TRBD1. With 3 bases clipped from V and 8 bases from J, the junction kept 3 bases outside the gene matches. The CDR3 spans 14 residues. Germline-derived CDR1 and CDR2 are KGHSH and LQKENI. The CDR3 DNA sequence: TGTGCCAGCTCACCCGACAGGGGTGATTCACCCCTCCACTTT. This translates into CASSPDRGDSPLHF. Full variable domain (outside the CDR3, taken from reference TRBV18 and TRBJ1-6): NAGVMQNPRHLVRRRGQEARLRCSPMKGHSHVYWYRQLPEEGLKFMVYLQKENIIDESGMPKERFSAEFPKEGPSILRIQQVVRGDSAAYFCASSPDRGDSPLHFGNGTRLTVT.

The chain recombines TRBV29-1 with TRBJ1-2; TRBD1 agrees at 7 bases. Unmatched junction bases numbered 9, after V lost 7 bases and J lost 4 bases. This CDR3 region has 13 residues. Germline lookup yields CDR1 SQVTM and CDR2 ANQGSEA. The CDR3 DNA reads as TGCAGCGACTTCCGGGACAGCCCCTATGGCTACACCTTC. Its protein product is CSDFRDSPYGYTF.